This TCR beta chain was sequenced during a study of cytomegalovirus exposure and HLA in healthy donors. With regard to this clone: As yet, its antigen is unknown.

Study outcomes and limitations: Later analysis showed TCR association rates varying by HLA locus, highest for DRB1 and lowest for HLA-C.

The CDR3 totals 11 residues. Germline V lookup: CDR1 GTSNPN, CDR2 SVGIG (reference sequence). Trimming shortened V by 2 bases and J by 9 bases, and 8 bases separated the two germline ends. 13 Jbeta primers and 60 Vbeta primers were used for the PCR. TCRdb's table, derived via immunoSEQ multiplex PCR, lists solely in-frame clones and lacks some. In the table there are about 170,000 clones, roughly 72% of which are singletons. This clonotype originated in a man aged 35 to 55 in good health and CMV-seropositive. V is TRBV30 and J is TRBJ1-5, with D unresolved. What was sequenced was PBMCs. CDR3 residues: CAWSTGGPQHF. In nucleotides, the CDR3 is TGTGCCTGGAGTACGGGTGGGCCCCAGCATTTT.